The clone carrying this T cell receptor beta chain was observed a few times. This same CDR3 is encoded by further DNA sequences in the sample. In the original processing: Estimation of nucleated cell counts was performed using reference gene primer amplification. The repertoire was sequenced with immunoSEQ multiplex PCR; TCRdb's copy has only in-frame clones and lacks some. That table furnishes V, J and clone size, whereas the DNA furnished D and trimming. The data contain 250,000 or so clones, approximately 90% of them seen just once; the ten biggest clones take up roughly 1.2%. This entry is derived from a study of blood T cell repertoires in COVID-19. The germline V gene has CDR1 GTSNPN and CDR2 SVGIG (reference sequence). This CDR3 is 10 amino acids long. The V end was cut by 2 bases, the J end by 8 bases, with 3 bases between.

This chain connects TRBV30 to TRBJ1-4; D is uncertain. The sequenced sample was PBMCs or T cells enriched from blood (not recorded which). The receptor's source is a human donor in a cohort exposed to, infected with or recovered from COVID-19 (not recorded which). The donor label of this sample is uncertain. CDR3 sequence reads: CAWSREKLFF. In DNA, the CDR3 is TGTGCCTGGAGTCGGGAAAAACTGTTTTTT.